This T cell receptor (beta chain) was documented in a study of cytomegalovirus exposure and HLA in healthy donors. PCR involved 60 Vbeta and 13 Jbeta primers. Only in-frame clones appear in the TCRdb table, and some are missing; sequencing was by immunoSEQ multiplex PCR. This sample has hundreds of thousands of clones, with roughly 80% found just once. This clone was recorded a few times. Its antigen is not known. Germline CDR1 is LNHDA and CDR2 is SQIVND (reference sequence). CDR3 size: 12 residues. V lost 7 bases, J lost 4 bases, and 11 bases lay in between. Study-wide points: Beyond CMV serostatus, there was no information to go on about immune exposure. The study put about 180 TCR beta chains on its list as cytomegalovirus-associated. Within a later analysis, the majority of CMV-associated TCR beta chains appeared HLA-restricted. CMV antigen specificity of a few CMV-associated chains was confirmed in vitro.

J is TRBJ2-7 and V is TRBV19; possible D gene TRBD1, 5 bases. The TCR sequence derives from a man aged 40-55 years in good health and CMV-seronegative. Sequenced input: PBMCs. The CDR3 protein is CASTSDSYEQYF. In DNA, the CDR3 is TGTGCCAGTACCTCCGACAGTTACGAGCAGTACTTC.